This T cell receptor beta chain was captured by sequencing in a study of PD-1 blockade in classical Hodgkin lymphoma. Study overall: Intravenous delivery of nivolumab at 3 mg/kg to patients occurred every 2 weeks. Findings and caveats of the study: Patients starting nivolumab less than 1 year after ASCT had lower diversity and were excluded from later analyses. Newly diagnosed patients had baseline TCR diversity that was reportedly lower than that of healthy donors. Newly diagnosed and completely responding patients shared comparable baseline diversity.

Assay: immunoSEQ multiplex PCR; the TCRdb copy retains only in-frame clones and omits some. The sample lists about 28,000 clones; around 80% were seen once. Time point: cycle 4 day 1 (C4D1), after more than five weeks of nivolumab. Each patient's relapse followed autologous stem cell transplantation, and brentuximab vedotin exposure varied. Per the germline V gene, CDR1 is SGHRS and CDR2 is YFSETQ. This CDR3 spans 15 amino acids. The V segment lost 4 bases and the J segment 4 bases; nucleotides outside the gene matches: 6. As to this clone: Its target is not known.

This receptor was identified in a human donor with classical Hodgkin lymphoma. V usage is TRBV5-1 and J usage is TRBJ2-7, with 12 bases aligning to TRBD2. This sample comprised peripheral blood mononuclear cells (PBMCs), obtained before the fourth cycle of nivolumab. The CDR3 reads CASSARLAGVYEQYF. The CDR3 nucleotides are TGCGCCAGCAGCGCTCGACTAGCGGGAGTGTACGAGCAGTACTTC.